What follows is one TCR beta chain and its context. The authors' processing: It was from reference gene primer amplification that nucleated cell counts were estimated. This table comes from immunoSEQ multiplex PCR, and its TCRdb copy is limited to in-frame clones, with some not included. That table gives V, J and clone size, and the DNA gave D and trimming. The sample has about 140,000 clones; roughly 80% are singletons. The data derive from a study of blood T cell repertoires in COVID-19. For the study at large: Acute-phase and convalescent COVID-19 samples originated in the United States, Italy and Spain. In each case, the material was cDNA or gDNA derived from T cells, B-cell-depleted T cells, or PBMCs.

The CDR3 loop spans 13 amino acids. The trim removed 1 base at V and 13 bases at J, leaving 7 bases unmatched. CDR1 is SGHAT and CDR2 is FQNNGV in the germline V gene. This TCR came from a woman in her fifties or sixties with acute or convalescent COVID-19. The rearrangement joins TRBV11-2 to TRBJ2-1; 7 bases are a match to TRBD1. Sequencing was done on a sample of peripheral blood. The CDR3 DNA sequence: TGTGCCAGCAGCTTAGGGACGACAGGGATTCAGTTCTTC. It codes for CASSLGTTGIQFF.